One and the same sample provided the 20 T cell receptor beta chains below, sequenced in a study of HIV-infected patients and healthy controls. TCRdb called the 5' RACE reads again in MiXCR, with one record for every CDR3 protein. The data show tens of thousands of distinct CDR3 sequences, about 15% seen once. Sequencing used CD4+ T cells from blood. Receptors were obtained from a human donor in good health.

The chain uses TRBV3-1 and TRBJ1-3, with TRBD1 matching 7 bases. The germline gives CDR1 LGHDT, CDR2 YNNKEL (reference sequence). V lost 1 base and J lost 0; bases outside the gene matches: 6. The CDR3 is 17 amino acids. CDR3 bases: TGTGCCAGCAGCCAAGCGCGGGGACAGCGCTCTGGAAACACCATATATTTT. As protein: CASSQARGQRSGNTIYF. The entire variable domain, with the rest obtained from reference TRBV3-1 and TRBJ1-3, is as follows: DTAVSQTPKYLVTQMGNDKSIKCEQNLGHDTMYWYKQDSKKFLKIMFSYNNKELIINETVPNRFSPKSPDKAHLNLHINSLELGDSAVYFCASSQARGQRSGNTIYFGEGSWLTVV.

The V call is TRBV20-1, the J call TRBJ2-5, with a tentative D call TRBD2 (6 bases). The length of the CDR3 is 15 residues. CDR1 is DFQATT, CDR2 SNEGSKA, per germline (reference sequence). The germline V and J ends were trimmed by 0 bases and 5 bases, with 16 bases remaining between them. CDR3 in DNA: TGCAGTGCTAGAGAAAACCCAGTAGGAGGGGAGACCCAGTACTTC. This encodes CSARENPVGGETQYF.

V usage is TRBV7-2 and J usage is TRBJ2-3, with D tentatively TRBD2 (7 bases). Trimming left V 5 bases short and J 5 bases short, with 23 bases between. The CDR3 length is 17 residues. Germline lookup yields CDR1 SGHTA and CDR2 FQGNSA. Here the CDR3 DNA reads TGTGCCAGCAGCCTCACCCGACGGGGGGCCACAGGAGATACGCAGTATTTT. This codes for CASSLTRRGATGDTQYF.

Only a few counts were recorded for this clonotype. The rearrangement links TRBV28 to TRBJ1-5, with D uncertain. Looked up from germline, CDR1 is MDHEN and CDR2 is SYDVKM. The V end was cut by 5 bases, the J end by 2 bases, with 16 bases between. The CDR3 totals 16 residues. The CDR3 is CASSDATKGGNQPQHF. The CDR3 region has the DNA TGTGCCAGCAGTGATGCCACCAAGGGAGGCAATCAGCCCCAGCATTTT.

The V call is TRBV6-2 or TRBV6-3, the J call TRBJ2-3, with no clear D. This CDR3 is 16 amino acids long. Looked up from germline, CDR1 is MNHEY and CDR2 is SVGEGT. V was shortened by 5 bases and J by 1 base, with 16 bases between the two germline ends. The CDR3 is CASSESPESGTDTQYF. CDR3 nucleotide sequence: TGTGCCAGCAGTGAATCCCCCGAATCCGGCACAGATACGCAGTATTTT.

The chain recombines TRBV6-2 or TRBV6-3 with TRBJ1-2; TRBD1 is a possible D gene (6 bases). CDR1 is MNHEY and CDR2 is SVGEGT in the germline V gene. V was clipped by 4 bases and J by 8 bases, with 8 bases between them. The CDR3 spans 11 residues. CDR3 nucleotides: TGTGCCAGCAGTTTCAGGGGAGGCTACACCTTC. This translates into CASSFRGGYTF.

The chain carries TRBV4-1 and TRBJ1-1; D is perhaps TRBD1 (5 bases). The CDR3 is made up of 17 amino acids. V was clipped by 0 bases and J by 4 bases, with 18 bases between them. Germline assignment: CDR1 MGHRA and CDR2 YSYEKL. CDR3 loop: CASSQEGKGAMGTEAFF. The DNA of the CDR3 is TGCGCCAGCAGCCAAGAAGGTAAAGGGGCAATGGGCACTGAAGCTTTCTTT.

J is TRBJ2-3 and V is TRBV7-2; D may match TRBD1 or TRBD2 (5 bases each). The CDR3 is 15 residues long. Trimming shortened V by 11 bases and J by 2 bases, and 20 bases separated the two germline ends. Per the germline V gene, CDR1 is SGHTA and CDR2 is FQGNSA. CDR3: CAGDYQGGNTDTQYF. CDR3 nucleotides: TGTGCCGGTGACTATCAGGGCGGTAACACAGATACGCAGTATTTT.

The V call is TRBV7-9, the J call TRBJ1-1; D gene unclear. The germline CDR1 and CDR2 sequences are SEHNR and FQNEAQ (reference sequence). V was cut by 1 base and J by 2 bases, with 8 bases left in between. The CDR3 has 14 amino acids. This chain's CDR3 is CASSLDLDNTEAFF. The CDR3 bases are TGTGCCAGCAGCTTAGATCTGGATAACACTGAAGCTTTCTTT.

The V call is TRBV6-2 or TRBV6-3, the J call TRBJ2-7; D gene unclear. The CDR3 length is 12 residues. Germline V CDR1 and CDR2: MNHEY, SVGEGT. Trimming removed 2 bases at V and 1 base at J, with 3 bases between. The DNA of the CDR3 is TGTGCCAGCAGTTACAGGTCCTACGAGCAGTACTTC. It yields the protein CASSYRSYEQYF.

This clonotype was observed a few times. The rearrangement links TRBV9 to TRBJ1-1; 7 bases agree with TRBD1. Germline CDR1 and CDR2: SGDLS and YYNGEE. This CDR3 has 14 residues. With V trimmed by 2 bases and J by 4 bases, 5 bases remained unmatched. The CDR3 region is CASSVGTASTEAFF. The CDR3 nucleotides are TGTGCCAGCAGCGTGGGGACAGCTAGCACTGAAGCTTTCTTT.

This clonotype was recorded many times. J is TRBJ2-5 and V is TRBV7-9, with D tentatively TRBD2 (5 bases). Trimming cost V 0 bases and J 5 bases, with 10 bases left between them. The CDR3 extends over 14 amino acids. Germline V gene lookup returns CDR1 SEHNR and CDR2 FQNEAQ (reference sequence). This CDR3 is CASSLAGIGETQYF. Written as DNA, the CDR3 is TGTGCCAGCAGCTTAGCCGGGATCGGGGAGACCCAGTACTTC. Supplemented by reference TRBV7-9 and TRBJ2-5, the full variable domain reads DTGVSQNPRHKITKRGQNVTFRCDPISEHNRLYWYRQTLGQGPEFLTYFQNEAQLEKSRLLSDRFSAERPKGSFSTLEIQRTEQGDSAMYLCASSLAGIGETQYFGPGTRLLVL.

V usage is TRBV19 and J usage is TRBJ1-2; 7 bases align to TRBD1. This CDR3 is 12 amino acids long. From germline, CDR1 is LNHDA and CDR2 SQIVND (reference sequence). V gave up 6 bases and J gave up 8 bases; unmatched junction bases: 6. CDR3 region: CASRRGLVGYTF. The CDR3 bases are TGTGCCAGTAGGAGGGGGCTCGTAGGCTACACCTTC.

The CDR3 sequence is CASRPQGEEKKLFF. In nucleotides, the CDR3 is TGTGCCAGCAGACCCCAGGGGGAGGAGAAAAAACTGTTTTTT. V usage is TRBV7-9 and J usage is TRBJ1-4; TRBD1 matches 7 bases. The CDR3 extends over 14 amino acids. Germline V lookup: CDR1 SEHNR, CDR2 FQNEAQ (reference sequence). V shed 6 bases, J shed 9 bases, and the junction held 10 bases outside the gene matches.

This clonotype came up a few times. The CDR3 here is CSGGLAGFYNEQFF. CDR3 coding DNA: TGCAGCGGGGGACTAGCGGGATTTTACAATGAGCAGTTCTTC. This chain uses TRBV29-1 with TRBJ2-1, with 13 bases matching TRBD2. Germline values: CDR1 SQVTM, CDR2 ANQGSEA. J lost 4 bases, V lost 7 bases, and 4 bases had no gene match. The CDR3 extends over 14 amino acids.

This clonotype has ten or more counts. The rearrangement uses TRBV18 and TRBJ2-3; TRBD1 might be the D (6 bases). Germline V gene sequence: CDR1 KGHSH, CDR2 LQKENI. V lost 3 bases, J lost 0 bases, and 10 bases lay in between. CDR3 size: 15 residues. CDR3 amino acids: CASSPGTLSTDTQYF. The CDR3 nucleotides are TGTGCCAGCTCACCTGGGACACTTAGCACAGATACGCAGTATTTT. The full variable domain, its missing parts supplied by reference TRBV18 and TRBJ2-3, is NAGVMQNPRHLVRRRGQEARLRCSPMKGHSHVYWYRQLPEEGLKFMVYLQKENIIDESGMPKERFSAEFPKEGPSILRIQQVVRGDSAAYFCASSPGTLSTDTQYFGPGTRLTVL.

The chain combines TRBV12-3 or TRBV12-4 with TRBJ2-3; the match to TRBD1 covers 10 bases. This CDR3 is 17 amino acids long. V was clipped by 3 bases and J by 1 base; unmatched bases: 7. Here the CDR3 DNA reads TGTGCCAGCAGTTTCAGACAGGGGGCTAGGGGCACAGATACGCAGTATTTT. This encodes CASSFRQGARGTDTQYF.

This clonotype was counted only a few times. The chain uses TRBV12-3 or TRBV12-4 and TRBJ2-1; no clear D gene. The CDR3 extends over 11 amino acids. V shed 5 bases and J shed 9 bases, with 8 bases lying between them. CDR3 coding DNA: TGTGCCAGCAGTCCCGTCTCTGAGCAGTTCTTC. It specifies CASSPVSEQFF.

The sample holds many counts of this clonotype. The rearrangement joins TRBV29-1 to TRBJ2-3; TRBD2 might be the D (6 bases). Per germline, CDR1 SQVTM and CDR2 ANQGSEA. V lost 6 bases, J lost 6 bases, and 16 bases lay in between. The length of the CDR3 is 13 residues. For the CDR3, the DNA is TGCAGCGTGGGGGACTCCGTGGGGGATACGCAGTATTTT. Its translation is CSVGDSVGDTQYF.

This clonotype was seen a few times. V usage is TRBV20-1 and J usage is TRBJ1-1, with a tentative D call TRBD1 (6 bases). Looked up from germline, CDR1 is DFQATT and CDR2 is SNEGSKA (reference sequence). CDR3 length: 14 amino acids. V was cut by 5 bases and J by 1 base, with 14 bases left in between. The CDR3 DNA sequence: TGCAGTGCTTTAGACAGGATATCGAACACTGAAGCTTTCTTT. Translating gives CSALDRISNTEAFF.